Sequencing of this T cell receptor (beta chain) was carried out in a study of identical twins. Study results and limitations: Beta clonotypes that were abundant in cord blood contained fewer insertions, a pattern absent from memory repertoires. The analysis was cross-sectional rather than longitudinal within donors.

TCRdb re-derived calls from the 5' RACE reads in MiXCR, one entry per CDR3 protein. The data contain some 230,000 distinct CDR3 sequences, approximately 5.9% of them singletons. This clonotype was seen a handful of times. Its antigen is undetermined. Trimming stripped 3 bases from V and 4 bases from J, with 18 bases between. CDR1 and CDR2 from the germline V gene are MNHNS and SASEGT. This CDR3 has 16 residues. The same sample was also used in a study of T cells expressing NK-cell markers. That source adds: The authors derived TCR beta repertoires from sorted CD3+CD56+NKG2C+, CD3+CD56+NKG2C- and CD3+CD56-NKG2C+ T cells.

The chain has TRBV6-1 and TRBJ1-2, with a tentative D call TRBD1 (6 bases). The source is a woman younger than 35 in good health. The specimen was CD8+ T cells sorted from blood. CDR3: CASSDPARTAVYGYTF. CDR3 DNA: TGTGCCAGCAGTGACCCAGCCAGGACAGCCGTCTATGGCTACACCTTC.